This entry features one TCR beta chain sequence. The antigen this receptor binds is unknown. One base away there is no much larger clone; base qualities are not given. Compared with germline, V lacks 9 bases and J lacks 2 bases; bases without a gene match: 6. Via the germline V gene, CDR1 is MNHEY and CDR2 SVGAGI. Taken from cysteine to phenylalanine, the CDR3 has 13 residues. Left in the record is the CDR3 DNA by itself, 39 bases read in frame from the first base. Receptor libraries were prepared by the immunoSEQ multiplex PCR assay. The paper's processing steps were these. A statistical classification framework was developed to diagnose cytomegalovirus status using the catalog of TCR beta chain sequences. TCRdb retrieved this table from immuneACCESS and kept in-frame rearrangements only. Not all clones are present; in checked studies, unresolved V genes account for under half, and no reason is known for the remainder. That table supplies the V and J calls and clone size; D and trimming were determined from the DNA. The table for this sample lists roughly 130,000 clones; 88% of them were counted only once. The top ten clones comprise 1.2% to 1.5% of the sample.

The sample belongs to a study of cytomegalovirus exposure and HLA in healthy donors (dated by TCRdb to the late 2010s). For context, the study as a whole: According to a later analysis, one platform produced both the approximately 110 validation repertoires and the approximately 600 repertoires of the first cohort. The study aimed to test whether signatures of past pathogen exposure could be identified by cataloging public T cell receptors. In addition to the first cohort of around 670 subjects, a separate validation cohort of 130 or so different subjects was used. The study combined high-throughput TCR immunosequencing, statistical association of individual TCRs with disease status, and machine learning to predict cytomegalovirus infection status. The paper as a whole reports these results and caveats: A few of the identified cytomegalovirus-associated TCR beta chains were confirmed in vitro to be specific for cytomegalovirus antigens. Cytomegalovirus status was reported to be diagnosed by the classifier with high specificity and sensitivity in both the original and validation cohorts. Across donors, most TCR sequences were observed very rarely, whereas some public TCRs were present in many individuals. According to the authors, the approach could potentially be generalized to other disease states and immunological phenotypes. A later analysis found that TCRs clustered in the first cohort also tended to co-occur in the roughly 120 validation repertoires, with just under 95% of cluster scores above 0. The study gave a list of some 150 TCR beta chains associated with cytomegalovirus. A later analysis lacked HLA typing for the validation cohort, so it scored co-occurrence in that cohort across all 110 or so repertoires.

The donors were included in the validation cohort of around 120 subjects, a group kept apart from the roughly 670-subject first cohort. Here the chain combines TRBV6-5 and TRBJ2-7; TRBD2 fits 8 bases in the junction. Sequenced input: PBMCs. The origin of this receptor is a man aged 25-40 years in good health and CMV-seronegative. DNA sequence: TGTGCCAGTACGGGACTAGGGACCTACGAGCAGTACTTC. Its translation is CASTGLGTYEQYF.